This T cell receptor beta chain emerged from a study of cytomegalovirus exposure and HLA in healthy donors. Study-wide results and caveats: At a 0.05 false discovery rate, a later analysis found approximately 17,000 TCR beta sequences to be associated with HLA alleles. Usually a TCR sequence was rare, but some public TCRs were found in many donors.

Use of 60 Vbeta and 13 Jbeta primers characterized the PCR. TCRdb's copy holds only in-frame clones and misses some; the assay was immunoSEQ multiplex PCR. The sample includes about 200,000 clones, more than 65% seen only once; the top ten take approximately 3.6%. Of note for this clone: Antigen unknown.

Germline V gene lookup returns CDR1 SGDLS and CDR2 YYNGEE. This CDR3 region has 14 residues. V was pared by 0 bases and J by 2 bases, with 7 bases between. This sequence joins TRBV9 and TRBJ2-3; D is undetermined. The source is a man in his forties in good health and CMV-seropositive. Source material: PBMCs. CDR3 in DNA: TGTGCCAGCAGCGTAGTAGCCGCCACAGATACGCAGTATTTT. Translated, it gives CASSVVAATDTQYF.